The 12 T cell receptor beta chains below come from one sample, sequenced in a study of blood T cell repertoires in COVID-19. The method was immunoSEQ multiplex PCR; TCRdb's version includes in-frame clones alone and lacks a portion of them. The sample includes 250,000 to 350,000 clones, roughly nine tenths of them seen just once. Sequenced input: PBMCs or T cells enriched from blood (not recorded which). The receptors come from a man aged 60 to 69 who had recovered from COVID-19.

The chain employs TRBV6-6 and TRBJ1-3; possible D gene TRBD1, 5 bases. Germline-derived CDR1 and CDR2 are MNHNY and SVGAGI (reference sequence). CDR3 length: 14 amino acids. V was pared by 5 bases and J by 3 bases, with 11 bases between. CDR3 nucleotide sequence: TGTGCCAGCAGTATTGGGGCTCTTGGAAACACCATATATTTT. Its protein is CASSIGALGNTIYF.

The chain uses TRBV3-1 (or the pseudogene TRBV3-2) and TRBJ1-4, with 7 bases that match TRBD1. The germline gives CDR1 LGHDT, CDR2 YNNKEL (reference sequence). J gave up 2 bases and V 0 bases, and 18 bases lay outside the gene matches. The CDR3 runs to 21 residues. The CDR3 protein is CASSQDIRQGREPATNEKLFF. CDR3 DNA sequence: TGTGCCAGCAGCCAAGATATTCGACAGGGCAGGGAGCCGGCGACTAATGAAAAACTGTTTTTT.

The J gene is TRBJ2-3, the V gene TRBV10-3; D is perhaps TRBD2 (5 bases). Germline CDR1 is ENHRY and CDR2 is SYGVKD. V was clipped by 6 bases and J by 2 bases, with 6 bases between them. There are 12 residues in the CDR3. The chain's CDR3 is CAIRRDTDTQYF. In DNA, the CDR3 is TGTGCCATCAGGAGGGACACAGATACGCAGTATTTT.

The chain combines TRBV4-1 with TRBJ1-5; tentatively, D is TRBD1 (6 bases). There are 16 residues in the CDR3. Trimming removed 0 bases from V and 0 bases from J, with 9 bases in between. Germline-derived CDR1 and CDR2 are MGHRA and YSYEKL. CDR3 residues: CASSQEGTRSNQPQHF. CDR3 coding DNA: TGCGCCAGCAGCCAAGAGGGGACACGTAGCAATCAGCCCCAGCATTTT.

V gene TRBV9 combines with J gene TRBJ1-6; D is possibly TRBD1 (5 bases). V lost 2 bases and J lost 7, with 16 bases in between. The CDR3 spans 16 residues. In germline, CDR1 is SGDLS, CDR2 YYNGEE. CDR3 nucleotides: TGTGCCAGCAGCGTCCGTGCCCAGGGTACAAATTCACCCCTCCACTTT. Residues: CASSVRAQGTNSPLHF.

J is TRBJ1-2 and V is TRBV5-4; 9 nucleotides line up with TRBD1. This CDR3 is 19 amino acids long. V was clipped by 0 bases and J by 1 base; unmatched bases: 13. Germline assignment: CDR1 SGHNT and CDR2 YYREEE (reference sequence). The CDR3 spells CASSLGPARDRVGNYGYTF. CDR3 in DNA: TGTGCCAGCAGCTTGGGCCCCGCCCGGGACAGGGTCGGTAACTATGGCTACACCTTC. Full variable domain (remainder filled in from reference TRBV5-4 and TRBJ1-2): ETGVTQSPTHLIKTRGQQVTLRCSSQSGHNTVSWYQQALGQGPQFIFQYYREEENGRGNFPPRFSGLQFPNYSSELNVNALELDDSALYLCASSLGPARDRVGNYGYTFGSGTRLTVV.

The chain carries TRBV6-2 or TRBV6-3 and TRBJ2-5; possible D gene TRBD1, 5 bases. Germline V gene data show CDR1 as MNHEY and CDR2 as SVGEGT. The CDR3 has 13 residues. The V and J ends lost 5 bases and 2 bases respectively, with 9 bases between them. CDR3 loop: CASSKRGQETQYF. Here the CDR3 DNA reads TGTGCCAGCAGTAAAAGGGGTCAAGAGACCCAGTACTTC.

The chain has TRBV19 and TRBJ2-6, with D perhaps TRBD2 (6 bases). This CDR3 is built from 16 residues. Germline values: CDR1 LNHDA, CDR2 SQIVND (reference sequence). The V and J ends lost 3 bases and 4 bases respectively, with 13 bases between them. This CDR3 is CASSIVGGRGANVLTF. DNA for the CDR3: TGTGCCAGTAGTATTGTTGGGGGGAGAGGGGCCAACGTCCTGACTTTC.

This chain connects TRBV4-1 to TRBJ2-5; 13 positions match TRBD2. In germline, CDR1 is MGHRA, CDR2 YSYEKL. The ends lost 2 bases at V and 2 bases at J; junction bases unmatched: 17. CDR3 length: 21 residues. The CDR3 reads CASSQSPPRRLAGGRQETQYF. Here the CDR3 DNA reads TGCGCCAGCAGCCAAAGTCCACCCCGGCGACTAGCGGGAGGTAGACAAGAGACCCAGTACTTC.

J is TRBJ2-3 and V is TRBV28; TRBD2 agrees at 8 bases. CDR3 length: 15 residues. Trimming cost V 8 bases and J 3 bases; bases outside gene matches: 10. CDR1 is MDHEN and CDR2 is SYDVKM in the germline V gene. CDR3 sequence reads: CASFPSGGGTDTQYF. Here the CDR3 DNA reads TGTGCCAGCTTCCCTTCGGGGGGGGGAACAGATACGCAGTATTTT.

The CDR3 reads CASSPGSSYNSPLHF. The DNA of the CDR3 is TGTGCCAGCAGCCCCGGTAGCTCCTATAATTCACCCCTCCACTTT. V usage is TRBV7-2 and J usage is TRBJ1-6; D is undetermined. CDR1 is SGHTA, CDR2 FQGNSA, per germline. This CDR3 has 15 residues. Deletions cut 5 bases from V and 0 bases from J, with 8 bases between.

This rearrangement joins TRBV19 to TRBJ2-3; 8 bases match TRBD1. CDR1 and CDR2 from the germline V gene are LNHDA and SQIVND (reference sequence). The length of the CDR3 is 16 residues. Unmatched junction bases numbered 8, after V lost 6 bases and J lost 0 bases. The DNA for the CDR3 is TGTGCCAGTAGCAAACGGGACAGGAGTAGCACAGATACGCAGTATTTT. Protein sequence: CASSKRDRSSTDTQYF.